What follows are 26 T cell receptor beta chains derived from one specimen sequenced in a study of blood T cell repertoires in COVID-19. This table comes from immunoSEQ multiplex PCR, and its TCRdb copy is limited to in-frame clones, with some not included. The sample holds 500,000 to 600,000 clones; 85% to 90% are singletons and the top ten take less than 9.5%. The sequenced material came from peripheral blood. Receptor source: a woman between 45 and 65 years old with COVID-19, enrolled during active disease.

The rearrangement uses TRBV3-1 (or the pseudogene TRBV3-2) and TRBJ1-1, with a weak D call TRBD1 (5 bases). V was trimmed by 8 bases and J by 6 bases, leaving 13 bases between them. Germline assignment: CDR1 LGHDT and CDR2 YNNKEL (reference sequence). This CDR3 is 12 amino acids long. The CDR3 bases are TGTGCCAGCGGCGGGGGATTCTCTGAAGCTTTCTTT. Its protein product is CASGGGFSEAFF.

As to this clone: A read error may account for a junction end that differs from germline. The chain carries TRBV28 and TRBJ2-1; the D is unclear. This CDR3 region has 11 residues. Germline V gene data show CDR1 as MDHEN and CDR2 as SYDVKM. Here the CDR3 DNA reads TGTGCCACCAGTGACACTAATGAGCAGTTCTTC. This encodes CATSDTNEQFF.

This sequence joins TRBV3-1 (or the pseudogene TRBV3-2) and TRBJ1-4; tentative D call: TRBD1 (5 bases). The CDR3 sequence is 14 residues long. The germline V gene encodes CDR1 LGHDT and CDR2 YNNKEL (reference sequence). Trimming removed 2 bases at V and 7 bases at J, with 11 bases between. The CDR3 sequence: CASSQRAGGEKLFF. As DNA, the CDR3 is TGTGCCAGCAGCCAAAGGGCGGGGGGTGAAAAACTGTTTTTT.

The J gene is TRBJ1-3, the V gene TRBV18; 11 positions match TRBD1. CDR1 and CDR2 (germline): KGHSH, LQKENI. J lost 4 bases, V lost 2 bases, and 10 bases had no gene match. This CDR3 spans 18 amino acids. The CDR3, as DNA: TGTGCCAGCTCACCAAACGGACAGGGGGCTTTTGCGGGAAACACCATATATTTT. Amino acids: CASSPNGQGAFAGNTIYF.

The V call is TRBV3-1 (or the pseudogene TRBV3-2), the J call TRBJ2-1; no reliable D call. The germline V gene has CDR1 LGHDT and CDR2 YNNKEL (reference sequence). The CDR3 spans 11 residues. Trimming cost V 4 bases and J 8 bases, with 6 bases left between them. This CDR3 reads CASSPKYEQFF. The CDR3 nucleotides are TGTGCCAGCAGCCCTAAATATGAGCAGTTCTTC.

The rearrangement joins TRBV28 to TRBJ2-7; 11 bases agree with TRBD2. CDR1 MDHEN and CDR2 SYDVKM come from the germline V gene. With V trimmed by 5 bases and J by 3 bases, 6 bases remained unmatched. The CDR3 totals 15 residues. The chain's CDR3 is CASSPRLAGSYEQYF. CDR3 nucleotide sequence: TGTGCCAGCAGTCCCAGACTAGCGGGGAGCTACGAGCAGTACTTC.

The chain joins TRBV15 to TRBJ2-2, with 7 bases lining up with TRBD1. Germline V gene lookup returns CDR1 LNHNV and CDR2 YYDKDF (reference sequence). CDR3 length equals 15 residues. V gave up 8 bases and J gave up 4 bases; unmatched junction bases: 10. CDR3 region: CATREGQRFTGELFF. In nucleotides, the CDR3 is TGTGCCACCCGTGAGGGACAGAGATTCACCGGGGAGCTGTTTTTT.

CDR3 loop: CASSLVGGDTNEKLFF. CDR3 coding DNA: TGCGCCAGCAGCTTGGTAGGGGGCGATACTAATGAAAAACTGTTTTTT. The chain combines TRBV5-1 with TRBJ1-4, with 7 nucleotides matching TRBD1. The CDR3 runs 16 residues. Trimming at V came to 0 bases and at J to 2 bases, leaving 4 bases not matched to a gene. Germline CDR1 is SGHRS and CDR2 is YFSETQ.

As regards this clone: At the DNA level, this CDR3 is encoded by other sequences in the same sample as well. The rearrangement uses TRBV19 and TRBJ1-6; TRBD1 matches 8 bases. The CDR3 is 14 residues long. V shed 5 bases, J shed 7 bases, and the junction held 4 bases outside the gene matches. Germline V lookup: CDR1 LNHDA, CDR2 SQIVND (reference sequence). The CDR3 loop reads CASSPGQGNSPLHF. The CDR3 DNA sequence: TGTGCCAGTAGTCCCGGACAGGGCAATTCACCCCTCCACTTT. The full variable domain, its missing parts supplied by reference TRBV19 and TRBJ1-6, is DGGITQSPKYLFRKEGQNVTLSCEQNLNHDAMYWYRQDPGQGLRLIYYSQIVNDFQKGDIAEGYSVSREKKESFPLTVTSAQKNPTAFYLCASSPGQGNSPLHFGNGTRLTVT.

The chain couples TRBV9 to TRBJ1-2; D remains unclear. Germline V gives CDR1 SGDLS, CDR2 YYNGEE. CDR3 size: 16 residues. V lost 0 bases, J lost 6 bases, and 18 bases lay in between. CDR3 sequence: CASSVESMVTTDGYTF. The CDR3 DNA sequence: TGTGCCAGCAGCGTAGAATCTATGGTCACCACGGATGGCTACACCTTC. Full variable domain (outside the CDR3, taken from reference TRBV9 and TRBJ1-2): DSGVTQTPKHLITATGQRVTLRCSPRSGDLSVYWYQQSLDQGLQFLIQYYNGEERAKGNILERFSAQQFPDLHSELNLSSLELGDSALYFCASSVESMVTTDGYTFGSGTRLTVV.

This chain links TRBV19 with TRBJ1-1, with D tentatively TRBD1 (6 bases). CDR3 length: 14 residues. The germline V gene has CDR1 LNHDA and CDR2 SQIVND (reference sequence). Deletions cut 6 bases from V and 5 bases from J, with 16 bases between. The chain's CDR3 is CASRLEGVGTEAFF. CDR3 DNA sequence: TGTGCCAGTAGACTAGAGGGGGTGGGAACTGAAGCTTTCTTT.

The J gene is TRBJ1-2, the V gene TRBV5-6; D remains ambiguous. The CDR3 consists of 13 residues. Per the germline V gene, CDR1 is SGHDT and CDR2 is YYEEEE. Trimming pared 1 base from V and 2 bases from J, leaving 6 bases between. DNA of the CDR3: TGTGCCAGCAGCTTGTCCAGAAACTATGGCTACACCTTC. This sequence encodes CASSLSRNYGYTF.

This clone was seen only a few times. Other DNA sequences in the sample encode the same CDR3. J is TRBJ2-1 and V is TRBV27, with D perhaps TRBD1 (6 bases). V dropped 2 bases and J dropped 2 bases, with 10 bases sitting between them. This CDR3 has 15 residues. The germline V gene has CDR1 MNHEY and CDR2 SMNVEV (reference sequence). The CDR3 sequence is CASSLGQGTYNEQFF. CDR3 in DNA: TGTGCCAGCAGTTTAGGGCAGGGGACCTACAATGAGCAGTTCTTC.

Of note for this clone: Within the sample, other DNA sequences also encode this same CDR3. The chain uses TRBV19 and TRBJ1-5; D gene ambiguous. The CDR3 contains 15 residues. The germline V gene has CDR1 LNHDA and CDR2 SQIVND (reference sequence). Trimming left V 1 base short and J 0 bases short, with 7 bases between. Here the CDR3 DNA reads TGTGCCAGTAGTATAGCCGGGGATAGCAATCAGCCCCAGCATTTT. It yields the protein CASSIAGDSNQPQHF. Looking up the rest from reference TRBV19 and TRBJ1-5 gives the full variable domain: DGGITQSPKYLFRKEGQNVTLSCEQNLNHDAMYWYRQDPGQGLRLIYYSQIVNDFQKGDIAEGYSVSREKKESFPLTVTSAQKNPTAFYLCASSIAGDSNQPQHFGDGTRLSIL.

V is TRBV27 and J is TRBJ2-3; tentatively, D is TRBD2 (7 bases). Germline V CDR1 and CDR2: MNHEY, SMNVEV (reference sequence). The V and J ends lost 5 bases and 1 base respectively, with 13 bases between them. The CDR3 loop spans 15 amino acids. Here the CDR3 DNA reads TGTGCCAGCAGTATTACAGGGAGGGGCACAGATACGCAGTATTTT. This gives the protein CASSITGRGTDTQYF.

In this sample, this clone turned up once. V gene TRBV10-3 combines with J gene TRBJ1-1, with TRBD1 matching 10 bases. This CDR3 region has 14 residues. Germline V gives CDR1 ENHRY, CDR2 SYGVKD. The J segment lost 5 bases and the V segment lost 4 bases, leaving 4 bases of the junction unmatched. The CDR3 DNA reads as TGTGCCATCAGTGGACAGGGGGCTGGGACTGAAGCTTTCTTT. Its protein product is CAISGQGAGTEAFF.

The chain links TRBV11-2 to TRBJ2-7, with TRBD2 matching 11 bases. The germline V gene has CDR1 SGHAT and CDR2 FQNNGV. Germline trimming cut 3 bases from V and 3 bases from J; bases unmatched to any gene: 4. This CDR3 is 15 amino acids long. The chain's CDR3 is CASSFEGTSGYEQYF. In nucleotides, the CDR3 is TGTGCCAGCAGCTTCGAAGGGACTAGCGGCTACGAGCAGTACTTC.

In DNA, the CDR3 is TGCGCCAGCAGCCTCCAGACAGGTTTGGGCTATGGCTACACCTTC. Protein product: CASSLQTGLGYGYTF. J is TRBJ1-2 and V is TRBV5-1, with D maybe TRBD1 (6 bases). V gave up 4 bases and J gave up 4 bases, with 17 bases separating them. This CDR3 spans 15 amino acids. Looked up from germline, CDR1 is SGHRS and CDR2 is YFSETQ.

CDR3 in DNA: TGTGCCAGCAGTGAACAGCGGGGGGCCGAAGAGACCCAGTACTTC. Its translation: CASSEQRGAEETQYF. V usage is TRBV6-1 and J usage is TRBJ2-5, with 9 bases fitting TRBD2. Looked up from germline, CDR1 is MNHNS and CDR2 is SASEGT. The CDR3 is made up of 15 amino acids. V trimming: 2 bases; J trimming: 3 bases; junction bases outside the gene matches: 4.

This chain joins TRBV5-6 and TRBJ1-5; a weak D match, TRBD1 (6 bases). The CDR3 runs to 15 residues. Germline V gives CDR1 SGHDT, CDR2 YYEEEE. V was pared by 3 bases and J by 0 bases, with 10 bases between. CDR3: CASSWGPDSNQPQHF. CDR3 sequence (DNA): TGTGCCAGCAGCTGGGGGCCCGATAGCAATCAGCCCCAGCATTTT.

The rearrangement joins TRBV11-2 to TRBJ1-1, with D tentatively TRBD1 (5 bases). In germline, CDR1 is SGHAT, CDR2 FQNNGV. The germline V and J ends were trimmed by 1 base and 4 bases, with 10 bases remaining between them. The CDR3 consists of 14 residues. CDR3 DNA: TGTGCCAGCAGCTTAGTCGGGGGATTCACTGAAGCTTTCTTT. This gives the protein CASSLVGGFTEAFF.

The chain is built from TRBV18 and TRBJ2-3, with D unresolved. V dropped 3 bases and J dropped 6 bases, with 10 bases sitting between them. CDR3 length: 13 residues. The germline CDR1 and CDR2 sequences are KGHSH and LQKENI. The CDR3 region is CASSPNTGDTQYF. CDR3 DNA: TGTGCCAGCTCACCGAATACCGGGGATACGCAGTATTTT.

The V and J genes are TRBV30 and TRBJ1-3, with D possibly TRBD1 on 5 matching bases. The CDR3 extends over 13 amino acids. Germline-derived CDR1 and CDR2 are GTSNPN and SVGIG (reference sequence). Between the trimmed V and J ends, which lost 0 bases and 6 bases, there was a span of 9 bases. CDR3 coding DNA: TGTGCCTGGAGTGTACAGGTTAAAAACACCATATATTTT. It is translated as CAWSVQVKNTIYF. Looking up the rest from reference TRBV30 and TRBJ1-3 gives the full variable domain: SQTIHQWPATLVQPVGSPLSLECTVEGTSNPNLYWYRQAAGRGLQLLFYSVGIGQISSEVPQNLSASRPQDRQFILSSKKLLLSDSGFYLCAWSVQVKNTIYFGEGSWLTVV.

Only one count was recorded for this clone. The chain recombines TRBV3-1 (or the pseudogene TRBV3-2) with TRBJ2-5, with 7 nucleotides matching TRBD2. CDR1 LGHDT and CDR2 YNNKEL come from the germline V gene (reference sequence). The length of the CDR3 is 16 residues. The J segment lost 1 base and the V segment lost 0 bases, leaving 5 bases of the junction unmatched. The CDR3: CASSQDVGRGQETQYF. The DNA for the CDR3 is TGTGCCAGCAGCCAAGATGTTGGGAGGGGCCAAGAGACCCAGTACTTC.

The rearrangement links TRBV9 to TRBJ2-1, with 8 bases that match TRBD2. V was clipped by 4 bases and J by 4 bases; unmatched bases: 10. This CDR3 is 16 amino acids long. Germline V gives CDR1 SGDLS, CDR2 YYNGEE. The chain's CDR3 is CASSPPGAGAYNEQFF. CDR3 in DNA: TGTGCCAGCAGCCCACCCGGAGCGGGGGCTTACAATGAGCAGTTCTTC.

Note on this clone: Distinct nucleotide sequences in the sample also encode this CDR3. This chain connects TRBV6-5 to TRBJ1-6, with D possibly being TRBD1 (5 bases). This CDR3 comprises 14 residues. Germline lookup yields CDR1 MNHEY and CDR2 SVGAGI. Trimming cost V 2 bases and J 5 bases, with 7 bases left between them. The CDR3 is CASSYDRNNSPLHF. In nucleotides, the CDR3 is TGTGCCAGCAGTTACGACAGAAATAATTCACCCCTCCACTTT.